What follows is one T cell receptor beta chain and its context. The table came from immunoSEQ multiplex PCR; TCRdb's copy has only in-frame clones and leaves some out. The sample shows fewer than 90,000 clones, approximately 93% of them seen only once. Germline assignment: CDR1 MNHEY and CDR2 SMNVEV (reference sequence). Trimming shortened V by 3 bases and J by 7 bases, and 19 bases separated the two germline ends. CDR3 size: 16 residues. This specimen comes from a study of cytomegalovirus exposure and HLA in healthy donors. Input material: PBMCs. The TCR sequence derives from a woman aged 18-29 years in good health and CMV-seronegative. The V call is TRBV27, the J call TRBJ2-1; the D gene is possibly TRBD2 (7 bases). Here the CDR3 reads CASSFLGGGPGNEQFF. In nucleotides, the CDR3 is TGTGCCAGCAGTTTTCTAGGGGGAGGGCCGGGGAATGAGCAGTTCTTC.